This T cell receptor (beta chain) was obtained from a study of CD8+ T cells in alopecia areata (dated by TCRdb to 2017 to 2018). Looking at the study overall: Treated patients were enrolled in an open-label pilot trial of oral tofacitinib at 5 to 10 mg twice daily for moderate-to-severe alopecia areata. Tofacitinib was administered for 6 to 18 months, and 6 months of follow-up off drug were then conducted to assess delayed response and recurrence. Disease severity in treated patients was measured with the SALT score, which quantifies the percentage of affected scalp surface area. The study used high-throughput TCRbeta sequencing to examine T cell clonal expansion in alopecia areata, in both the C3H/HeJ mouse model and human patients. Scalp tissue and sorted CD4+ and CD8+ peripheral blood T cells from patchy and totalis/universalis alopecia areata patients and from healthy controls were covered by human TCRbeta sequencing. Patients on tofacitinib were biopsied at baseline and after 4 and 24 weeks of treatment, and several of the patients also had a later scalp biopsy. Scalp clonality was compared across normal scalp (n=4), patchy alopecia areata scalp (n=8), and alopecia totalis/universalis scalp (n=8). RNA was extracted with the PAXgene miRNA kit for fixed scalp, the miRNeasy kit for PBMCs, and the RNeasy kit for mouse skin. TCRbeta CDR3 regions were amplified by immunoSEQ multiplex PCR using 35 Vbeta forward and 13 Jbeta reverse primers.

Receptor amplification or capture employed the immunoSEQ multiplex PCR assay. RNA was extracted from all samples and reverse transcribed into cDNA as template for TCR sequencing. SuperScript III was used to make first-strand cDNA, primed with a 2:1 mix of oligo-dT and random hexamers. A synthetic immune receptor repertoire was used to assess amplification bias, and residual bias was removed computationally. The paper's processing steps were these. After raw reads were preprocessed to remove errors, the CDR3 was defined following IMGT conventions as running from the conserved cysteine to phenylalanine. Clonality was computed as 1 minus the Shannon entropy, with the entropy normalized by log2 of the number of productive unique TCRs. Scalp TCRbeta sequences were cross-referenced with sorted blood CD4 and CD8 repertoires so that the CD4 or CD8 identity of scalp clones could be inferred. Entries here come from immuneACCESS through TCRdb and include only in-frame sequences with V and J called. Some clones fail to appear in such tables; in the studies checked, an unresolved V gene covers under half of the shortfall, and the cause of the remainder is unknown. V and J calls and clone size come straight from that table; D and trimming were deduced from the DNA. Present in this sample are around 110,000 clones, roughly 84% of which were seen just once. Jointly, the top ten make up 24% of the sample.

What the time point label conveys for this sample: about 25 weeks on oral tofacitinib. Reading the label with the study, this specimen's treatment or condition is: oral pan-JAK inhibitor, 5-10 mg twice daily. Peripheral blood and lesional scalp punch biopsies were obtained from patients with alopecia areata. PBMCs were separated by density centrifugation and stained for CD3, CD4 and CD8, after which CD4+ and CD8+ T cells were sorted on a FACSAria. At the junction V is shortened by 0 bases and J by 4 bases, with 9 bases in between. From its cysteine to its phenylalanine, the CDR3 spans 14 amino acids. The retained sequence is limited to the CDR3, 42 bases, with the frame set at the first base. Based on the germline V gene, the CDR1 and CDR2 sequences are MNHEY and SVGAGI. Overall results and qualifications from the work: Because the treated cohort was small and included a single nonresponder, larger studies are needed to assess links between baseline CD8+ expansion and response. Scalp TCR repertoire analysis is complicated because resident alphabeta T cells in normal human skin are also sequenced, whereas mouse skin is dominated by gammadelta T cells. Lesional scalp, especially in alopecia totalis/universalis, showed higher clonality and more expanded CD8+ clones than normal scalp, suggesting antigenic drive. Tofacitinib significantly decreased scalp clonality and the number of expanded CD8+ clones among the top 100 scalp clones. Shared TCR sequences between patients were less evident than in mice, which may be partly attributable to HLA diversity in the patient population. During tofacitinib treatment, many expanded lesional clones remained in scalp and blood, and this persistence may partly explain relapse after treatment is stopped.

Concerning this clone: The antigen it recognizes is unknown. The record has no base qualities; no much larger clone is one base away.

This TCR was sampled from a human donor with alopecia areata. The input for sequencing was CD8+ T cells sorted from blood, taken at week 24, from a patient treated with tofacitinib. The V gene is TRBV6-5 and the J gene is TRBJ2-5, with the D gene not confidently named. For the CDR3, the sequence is CASSYSKVLETQYF. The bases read TGTGCCAGCAGTTACTCGAAAGTCTTAGAGACCCAGTACTTC.